Reported below is one T cell receptor (beta chain). The clone's antigen remains unknown. There are no base qualities to consult, and no much larger clone falls within one base. This sample is drawn from a study of T cell responses to AZD1222 COVID-19 vaccine listed by TCRdb under 2021. The study in broad terms: AZD1222 recipients with second doses at about 4 weeks or about 12 weeks were pooled, because spike-specific TCR depth and breadth did not differ between schedules. Trial participants were enrolled into age subgroups of 18-55, 56-69 and 70-plus years, which contained about 150, 28 and 57 TCR-sequenced participants, respectively. TCR sequencing was performed for approximately 240 trial participants, of whom 200 to 210 were given two doses of AZD1222 and some 26 were given two doses of MenACWY control vaccine. Beyond this particular receptor, the publication reports: After two AZD1222 doses, both the breadth and the depth of spike-specific TCRs were significantly higher than at day 0 and than in MenACWY recipients. Participants were mostly white British, with more females than males. The authors suggested clonal diversity may have been underestimated. The whole spike protein was spanned by vaccine-associated CD4 TCRs, and dominant responses were seen in regions 160-218 and 743-854. Conclusions about previously exposed vaccinees were limited because only a handful of AZD1222 recipients were SARS-CoV-2 seropositive at baseline. In the small 56-69-year group, the increase in depth fell short of significance, most likely because of low power. No day 14 peak-response samples were available, so repertoires were characterized only after the peak T cell response. Reportedly, almost half of the unique spike-specific TCRs recognized epitopes lying outside the regions that are mutated in the B.1.351 and B.1.1.7 variants.

Trimming costs V 1 base and J 7 bases, and their ends lie 11 bases apart. From a lookup of the germline V gene (reference sequence), CDR1 and CDR2 are SEHNR and FQNEAQ. The CDR3 has 14 amino acids, counting the end cysteine and phenylalanine. CDR3 DNA is the only sequence kept; it has 42 bases, read in frame from the first base. The CDR3 regions of human TCRbeta chains were analyzed by immunosequencing. As for the original processing: TCRs in the repertoires were matched against a reference library of SARS-CoV-2-specific TCRs that had been generated with the MIRA antigen-specificity platform. Breadth was defined as the fraction of unique TCRs that were SARS-CoV-2-associated, and depth was defined as the fraction of total T cells that were SARS-CoV-2-associated. Using the MIRA data, each spike-specific TCR was mapped to the spike region that the TCR reacts to and placed in a CD4 or CD8 class. Log10-transformed breadth and depth values were compared by one-way ANOVA with Sidak's multiple comparisons tests. Here the immuneACCESS table is served through TCRdb, limited to in-frame sequences with V and J called. Missing clones are a known gap in these copies; in checked studies unresolved V genes cover under half, and the rest lacks a known reason. That table is the source of V, J and clone size, and D and trimming were worked out from the DNA. This sample lists over 150,000 clones; more than 75% were detected once. The ten largest clones represent around 18% of the sample.

The sample's time point label is to be understood as: baseline before first vaccination. The vaccinee samples were drawn from two UK trials, COV001 and COV002, one of which was a single-blind randomized controlled phase 2/3 trial testing AZD1222 (ChAdOx1 nCoV-19) in healthy adults. For TCRbeta chain sequencing, PBMC samples from trial participants were taken at day 0 and at day 28 after the second dose. This clonotype was sampled from an adult in good health. The sequenced sample was peripheral blood, obtained on day 0 of AZD1222 vaccination. The V and J segments used are TRBV7-9 and TRBJ1-5; the D gene cannot be named for sure. The CDR3 loop reads CASSLESPNQPQHF. The nucleotides read TGTGCCAGCAGCTTAGAGTCCCCGAACCAGCCCCAGCATTTT. With the portions outside the CDR3 filled from the reference TRBV7-9 and TRBJ1-5 genes, the complete variable region becomes DTGVSQNPRHKITKRGQNVTFRCDPISEHNRLYWYRQTLGQGPEFLTYFQNEAQLEKSRLLSDRFSAERPKGSFSTLEIQRTEQGDSAMYLCASSLESPNQPQHFGDGTRLSIL.